What follows describes a single T cell receptor (beta chain). Its matching antigen is unknown. This sample was taken from a study of shared clonotypes between healthy human individuals. Study-level results: Only blood was sampled, and tissue TCR repertoires likely differ from blood ones. It was the few donors that limited the genetic and exposure-history diversity represented.

Subsets obtained from CD4+ cells comprised CD45RA+ naive and CD45RA-negative memory cells. V gave up 5 bases and J gave up 0 bases, with 11 bases separating them. This CDR3 spans 14 amino acids. Germline V gives CDR1 MNHEY, CDR2 SVGAGI. Per the study methods: Filtering was not the same, since immunoSEQ gave junction-only sequences without quality scores. Using immunoSEQ multiplex PCR, the repertoire was profiled, and TCRdb retains in-frame clones only, with some absent. That table gives V, J and clone size, and the DNA gave D and trimming. The sample lists some 1,600,000 clones, 98% seen once, with about 0.45% in the top ten.

This clonotype was obtained from a man aged 25-45 years in good health. The V gene is TRBV6-5, the J gene TRBJ2-7; weak D call: TRBD2 (5 bases). The sequenced sample was naive CD4+ T cells sorted from blood. Subset in this sample: CD45RA+ positively selected. CDR3 loop: CASSQDWNSYEQYF. The CDR3 DNA reads TGTGCCAGCAGTCAGGACTGGAACTCCTACGAGCAGTACTTC.